This T cell receptor (beta chain) was identified in a study of beta chain features in type 1 diabetes. The investigators reverse transcribed all of the isolated RNA, so they sequenced expressed TCRB transcripts. Sequencing was performed with immunoSEQ multiplex PCR; in TCRdb, only in-frame clones are kept and a portion is missing. The top ten hold under 0.095% of the sample, which has hundreds of thousands of clones, 15% to 18% seen once. There are 14 residues in the CDR3. Germline loops: CDR1 SEHNR, CDR2 FQNEAQ (reference sequence). V shed 5 bases and J 3 bases; nucleotides not matched to a gene: 3.

The sample comprised naive CD4+ T cells from blood. The source of this sequence is a man between 18 and 35 years old in good health. The chain uses TRBV7-9 and TRBJ2-1, with 8 bases matching TRBD1. CDR3 protein: CASSPQGGYNEQFF. In nucleotides, the CDR3 is TGTGCCAGCAGCCCACAGGGGGGCTACAATGAGCAGTTCTTC.